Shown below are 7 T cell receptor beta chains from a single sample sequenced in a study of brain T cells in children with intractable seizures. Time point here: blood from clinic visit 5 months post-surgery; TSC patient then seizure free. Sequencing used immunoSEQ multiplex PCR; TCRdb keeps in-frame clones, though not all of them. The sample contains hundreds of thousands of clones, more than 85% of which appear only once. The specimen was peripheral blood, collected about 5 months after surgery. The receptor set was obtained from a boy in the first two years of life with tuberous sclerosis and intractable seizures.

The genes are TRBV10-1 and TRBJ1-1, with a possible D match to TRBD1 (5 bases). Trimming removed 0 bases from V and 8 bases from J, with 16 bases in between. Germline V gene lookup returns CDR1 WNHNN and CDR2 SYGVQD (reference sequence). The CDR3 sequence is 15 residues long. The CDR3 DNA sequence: TGCGCCAGCAGTGAGTCGGGTTGGGGCCTCAAGGAAGCTTTCTTT. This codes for CASSESGWGLKEAFF.

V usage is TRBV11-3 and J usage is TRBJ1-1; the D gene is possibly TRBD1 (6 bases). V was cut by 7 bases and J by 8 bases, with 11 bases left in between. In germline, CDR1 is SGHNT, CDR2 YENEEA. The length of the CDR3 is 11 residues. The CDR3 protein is CASTETGEAFF. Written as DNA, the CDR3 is TGTGCCAGCACCGAAACAGGGGAAGCTTTCTTT.

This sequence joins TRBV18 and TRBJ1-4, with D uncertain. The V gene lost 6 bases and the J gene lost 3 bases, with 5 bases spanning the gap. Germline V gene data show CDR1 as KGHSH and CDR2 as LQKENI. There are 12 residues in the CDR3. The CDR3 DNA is TGTGCCAGCTCCTCTGCTAATGAAAAACTGTTTTTT. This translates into CASSSANEKLFF.

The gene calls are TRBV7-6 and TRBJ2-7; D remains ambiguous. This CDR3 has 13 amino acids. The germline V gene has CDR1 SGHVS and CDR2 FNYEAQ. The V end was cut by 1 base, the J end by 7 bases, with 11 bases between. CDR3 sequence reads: CASSLDGWSEQYF. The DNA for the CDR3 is TGTGCCAGCAGCTTAGATGGTTGGTCTGAGCAGTACTTC.

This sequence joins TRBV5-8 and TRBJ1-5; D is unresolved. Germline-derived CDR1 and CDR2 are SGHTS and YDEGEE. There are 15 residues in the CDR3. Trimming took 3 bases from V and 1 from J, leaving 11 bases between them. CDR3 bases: TGTGCCAGCAGCTCCCCGGGTGGGAGCAATCAGCCCCAGCATTTT. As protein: CASSSPGGSNQPQHF.

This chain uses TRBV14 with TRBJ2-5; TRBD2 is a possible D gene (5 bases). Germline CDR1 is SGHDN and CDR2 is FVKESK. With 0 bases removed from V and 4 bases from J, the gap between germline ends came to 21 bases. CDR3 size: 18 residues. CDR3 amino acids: CASSQEYPASRAGETQYF. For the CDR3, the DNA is TGTGCCAGCAGCCAAGAGTATCCGGCTAGCCGGGCGGGAGAGACCCAGTACTTC. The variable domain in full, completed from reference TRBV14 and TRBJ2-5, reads EAGVTQFPSHSVIEKGQTVTLRCDPISGHDNLYWYRRVMGKEIKFLLHFVKESKQDESGMPNNRFLAERTGGTYSTLKVQPAELEDSGVYFCASSQEYPASRAGETQYFGPGTRLLVL.

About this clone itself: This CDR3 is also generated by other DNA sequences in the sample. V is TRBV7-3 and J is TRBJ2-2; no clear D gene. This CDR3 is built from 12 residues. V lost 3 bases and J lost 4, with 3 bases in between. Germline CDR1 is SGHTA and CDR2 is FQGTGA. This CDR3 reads CASSFGTGELFF. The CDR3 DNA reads TGTGCCAGCAGCTTCGGCACCGGGGAGCTGTTTTTT.